This passage covers 16 T cell receptor beta chains from one sample sequenced in a study of cytomegalovirus exposure and HLA in healthy donors. The primer mix had 60 Vbeta and 13 Jbeta primers. Sequencing was performed with immunoSEQ multiplex PCR; in TCRdb, only in-frame clones are kept and a portion is missing. The sample records roughly 140,000 clones, about 79% being singletons. Specimen: PBMCs. The receptors here all came from a male donor in good health and CMV-seronegative.

J is TRBJ1-2 and V is TRBV20-1; 7 nucleotides match TRBD1. V was clipped by 3 bases and J by 8 bases; unmatched bases: 3. From germline, CDR1 is DFQATT and CDR2 SNEGSKA (reference sequence). The CDR3 is 11 amino acids. The CDR3 is CSARTGSGYTF. Here the CDR3 DNA reads TGCAGTGCTAGGACAGGGAGCGGCTACACCTTC.

The CDR3 bases are TGCGCCAGCAGCCCTTGGACAGGAAGGGAGCAGTTCTTC. Protein product: CASSPWTGREQFF. The V and J genes are TRBV5-1 and TRBJ2-1; 7 nucleotides match TRBD1. V gave up 4 bases and J gave up 10 bases; unmatched junction bases: 8. This CDR3 contains 13 residues. CDR1 is SGHRS, CDR2 YFSETQ, per germline.

Of note for this clone: Other DNA sequences from this sample encode an identical CDR3 as well. The chain combines TRBV7-2 with TRBJ1-3; D gene uncertain. The CDR3 has 16 amino acids. Germline V CDR1 and CDR2: SGHTA, FQGNSA. The V end was cut by 3 bases, the J end by 0 bases, with 12 bases between. The CDR3 loop is CASSFQLGVSGNTIYF. CDR3 nucleotide sequence: TGTGCCAGCAGCTTCCAGCTCGGAGTCTCTGGAAACACCATATATTTT.

This clone occurred a few times. A junction boundary mismatches the germline segment, possibly from a read error. The genes are TRBV7-9 and TRBJ1-4; TRBD1 matches 9 bases. Germline assignment: CDR1 SEHNR and CDR2 FQNEAQ (reference sequence). The CDR3 length is 17 residues. The CDR3 loop is CSSSRNRGLRENEKLFF. Here the CDR3 DNA reads TGTTCCAGCAGCCGTAACAGGGGGCTTAGGGAGAACGAAAAACTGTTTTTT. The whole variable domain, remainder taken from reference TRBV7-9 and TRBJ1-4, is DTGVSQNPRHKITKRGQNVTFRCDPISEHNRLYWYRQTLGQGPEFLTYFQNEAQLEKSRLLSDRFSAERPKGSFSTLEIQRTEQGDSAMYLCSSSRNRGLRENEKLFFGSGTQLSVL.

The genes are TRBV11-2 and TRBJ2-7, with 7 bases matching TRBD1. The CDR3 spans 15 residues. The V and J ends lost 0 bases and 2 bases, in that order; junction bases with no gene match: 4. The V gene's germline CDR1 is SGHAT and CDR2 FQNNGV. CDR3 in DNA: TGTGCCAGCAGCTTAGAGACAGGGATTACCTACGAGCAGTACTTC. This codes for CASSLETGITYEQYF.

This clone was seen only a few times. This chain joins TRBV10-3 and TRBJ2-3; D not resolved. The CDR3 is made up of 13 amino acids. Between the trimmed V and J ends, which lost 4 bases and 6 bases, there was a span of 11 bases. The germline CDR1 and CDR2 sequences are ENHRY and SYGVKD. In DNA, the CDR3 is TGTGCCATCAGTGGCCTAGTGGGTGATACGCAGTATTTT. It yields the protein CAISGLVGDTQYF.

The CDR3 is CASSQSGFNSPLHF. CDR3 coding DNA: TGCGCCAGCAGCCAATCAGGGTTCAATTCACCCCTCCACTTT. The chain has TRBV4-3 and TRBJ1-6; D is possibly TRBD1 (5 bases). CDR3 length: 14 amino acids. Per the germline V gene, CDR1 is LGHNA and CDR2 is YSLEER. V shed 2 bases and J shed 7 bases, with 9 bases lying between them.

Only a few counts were recorded for this clone. The chain recombines TRBV30 with TRBJ1-2; possible D gene TRBD1, 6 bases. The length of the CDR3 is 13 residues. Trimming stripped 0 bases from V and 4 bases from J, with 9 bases between. The germline gives CDR1 GTSNPN, CDR2 SVGIG (reference sequence). DNA of the CDR3: TGTGCCTGGAGTGTAATAGGGGGCTATGGCTACACCTTC. Protein sequence: CAWSVIGGYGYTF.

This clone was seen only a few times. The chain recombines TRBV6-1 with TRBJ2-5; 8 bases align to TRBD1. The CDR3 loop spans 12 amino acids. V lost 10 bases and J lost 4; bases outside the gene matches: 5. Germline CDR1 and CDR2: MNHNS and SASEGT. The CDR3, as DNA: TGTGCCACGGACAGGGACCGAGAGACCCAGTACTTC. Translation: CATDRDRETQYF.

The CDR3 bases are TGTGCCAGCAGCTTAGCAGGTCTAGCGGGAGGGTACAATGAGCAGTTCTTC. This gives the protein CASSLAGLAGGYNEQFF. This rearrangement joins TRBV7-2 to TRBJ2-1; TRBD2 matches at 12 bases. V lost 0 bases and J lost 4; bases outside the gene matches: 4. The CDR3 runs 17 residues. Germline V gene sequence: CDR1 SGHTA, CDR2 FQGNSA.

This clone was counted only a few times. This chain links TRBV11-2 with TRBJ1-2, with 9 bases matching TRBD1. The germline CDR1 and CDR2 sequences are SGHAT and FQNNGV. V lost 5 bases and J lost 3; bases outside the gene matches: 7. The CDR3 runs to 15 residues. The CDR3 DNA is TGTGCCAGCAGCGTAGCCGGACAGGGGTACTATGGCTACACCTTC. It translates to CASSVAGQGYYGYTF.

The chain has TRBV4-3 and TRBJ1-4, with D perhaps TRBD1 (5 bases). This CDR3 is 14 amino acids long. V was shortened by 3 bases and J by 5 bases, with 10 bases between the two germline ends. Germline V gene data show CDR1 as LGHNA and CDR2 as YSLEER. The CDR3 nucleotides are TGCGCCAGCAGCCAGTTGGAGGGGAATGAAAAACTGTTTTTT. As protein: CASSQLEGNEKLFF.

CDR3 loop: CASSWTGYGYTF. The CDR3 DNA sequence: TGTGCCAGCAGCTGGACAGGATATGGCTACACCTTC. This rearrangement joins TRBV5-4 to TRBJ1-2, with 7 nucleotides matching TRBD1. This CDR3 region has 12 residues. Germline V gene sequence: CDR1 SGHNT, CDR2 YYREEE (reference sequence). With 3 bases clipped from V and 5 bases from J, the junction kept 1 base outside the gene matches.

Concerning this clone: Other DNA sequences within the sample encode an identical CDR3. The rearrangement uses TRBV7-2 and TRBJ2-1; 11 bases fit TRBD2. The CDR3 has 16 amino acids. The germline V gene encodes CDR1 SGHTA and CDR2 FQGNSA. Trimming removed 0 bases from V and 5 bases from J; junction bases left unmatched: 3. CDR3 bases: TGTGCCAGCAGCTTAGCGGGGACTAGCGGCCACAATGAGCAGTTCTTC. This sequence encodes CASSLAGTSGHNEQFF. Full variable domain (outside the CDR3, taken from reference TRBV7-2 and TRBJ2-1): GAGVSQSPSNKVTEKGKDVELRCDPISGHTALYWYRQSLGQGLEFLIYFQGNSAPDKSGLPSDRFSAERTGGSVSTLTIQRTQQEDSAVYLCASSLAGTSGHNEQFFGPGTRLTVL.

The chain joins TRBV5-1 to TRBJ1-1; 7 bases are shared with TRBD1. The germline V gene has CDR1 SGHRS and CDR2 YFSETQ. V shed 0 bases and J 4 bases; nucleotides not matched to a gene: 3. CDR3 length: 14 amino acids. The CDR3 DNA is TGCGCCAGCAGCTTGGTCCAGGGGGGCACTGAAGCTTTCTTT. Translation: CASSLVQGGTEAFF. The full variable domain, completed using reference TRBV5-1 and TRBJ1-1, is KAGVTQTPRYLIKTRGQQVTLSCSPISGHRSVSWYQQTPGQGLQFLFEYFSETQRNKGNFPGRFSGRQFSNSRSEMNVSTLELGDSALYLCASSLVQGGTEAFFGQGTRLTVV.

The gene calls are TRBV2 and TRBJ1-4; 9 bases match TRBD1. Trimming cost V 6 bases and J 8 bases; bases outside gene matches: 7. The CDR3 loop spans 14 amino acids. The germline CDR1 and CDR2 sequences are SNHLY and FYNNEI. Here the CDR3 reads CASSPQGAWEKLFF. CDR3 DNA: TGTGCCAGCAGCCCACAGGGGGCTTGGGAAAAACTGTTTTTT.